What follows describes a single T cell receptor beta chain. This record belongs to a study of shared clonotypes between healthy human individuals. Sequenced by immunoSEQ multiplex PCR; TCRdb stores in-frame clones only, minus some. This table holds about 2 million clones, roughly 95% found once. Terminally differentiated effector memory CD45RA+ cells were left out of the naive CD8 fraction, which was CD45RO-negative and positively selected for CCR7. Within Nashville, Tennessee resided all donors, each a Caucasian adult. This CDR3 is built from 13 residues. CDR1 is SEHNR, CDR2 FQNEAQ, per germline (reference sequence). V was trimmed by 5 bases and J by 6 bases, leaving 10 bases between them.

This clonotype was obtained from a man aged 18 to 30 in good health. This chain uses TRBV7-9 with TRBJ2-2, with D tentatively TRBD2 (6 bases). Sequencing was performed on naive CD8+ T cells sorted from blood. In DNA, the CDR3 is TGTGCCAGCAGCCCGGGACTCCCCGGGGAGCTGTTTTTT. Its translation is CASSPGLPGELFF.